The clone carrying this T cell receptor (beta chain) was picked up one time. Its antigen is unidentified. This sample is part of a study of T cell responses to AZD1222 COVID-19 vaccine. Study conclusions and caveats: AZD1222 recipients seropositive at baseline numbered only six or seven. There were mostly white British donors and more females than males, and clonal diversity was possibly underestimated.

Sequencing was performed with immunoSEQ multiplex PCR; in TCRdb, only in-frame clones are kept and a portion is missing. The table records 35,000 to 55,000 clones, about 82% of them present only once. The receptor's source is an adult who received the MenACWY meningococcal vaccine as a control. The material was peripheral blood, obtained 28 days after the second dose of the MenACWY control vaccine.

The CDR3 here is CASSPPEMNTEAFF. CDR3 nucleotide sequence: TGTGCCAGCAGCCCACCAGAGATGAACACTGAAGCTTTCTTT. This chain joins TRBV13 and TRBJ1-1, with D uncertain. This CDR3 spans 14 amino acids. The germline V and J ends were trimmed by 5 bases and 0 bases, with 10 bases remaining between them. CDR1 and CDR2 (germline): PRHDT, FYEKMQ (reference sequence).